A single sample gave rise to the 27 T cell receptor beta chains below, sequenced in a study of blood T cell repertoires in COVID-19 (TCRdb year 2020). Library method: the immunoSEQ multiplex PCR assay. TCRdb provides this immuneACCESS table in a form limited to in-frame rearrangements. Some clones are lacking; in checked studies, under half of them reflect an unresolved V gene, and why the rest are absent is not known. Recorded for this sample are 200,000 to 250,000 clones; around 87% of them occurred a single time. The top ten hold about 7.1% of the sample. Sequenced input: peripheral blood. These TCRs come from a woman aged 70 to 79 with active or convalescent COVID-19.

The gene calls are TRBV29-1 and TRBJ2-7; D remains unclear. Looked up from germline, CDR1 is SQVTM and CDR2 is ANQGSEA. Trimming pared 5 bases from V and 5 bases from J, leaving 19 bases between. The CDR3 length is 14 residues. CDR3 DNA: TGCAGCGTTCGGCTCCAAGAGGATCCGGACGAGCAGTACTTC. Translation: CSVRLQEDPDEQYF.

This chain joins TRBV4-1 and TRBJ2-7, with D possibly matching TRBD1 (6 bases). This CDR3 comprises 14 residues. V gave up 3 bases and J gave up 4 bases, with 13 bases separating them. Germline loops: CDR1 MGHRA, CDR2 YSYEKL. The CDR3 DNA is TGCGCCAGCAGCCAGGACAGAACTAATTACGAGCAGTACTTC. Protein sequence: CASSQDRTNYEQYF.

CDR3 nucleotide sequence: TGTGCCAGCTCACCCCCCCGGGACATGAACTCGCAGTATTTT. Its protein product is CASSPPRDMNSQYF. The rearrangement uses TRBV18 and TRBJ2-3, with a possible D match to TRBD1 (6 bases). The germline gives CDR1 KGHSH, CDR2 LQKENI. CDR3 length: 14 amino acids. Trimming took off 3 bases at V and 10 bases at J, with 17 bases between the two ends.

This clone was recorded only once. The chain combines TRBV11-2 with TRBJ1-2; a weak D match, TRBD1 (5 bases). The CDR3 loop spans 12 amino acids. Germline assignment: CDR1 SGHAT and CDR2 FQNNGV. Trimming removed 7 bases at V and 7 bases at J, with 13 bases between. CDR3 protein: CASTQGGTGYTF. The CDR3, as DNA: TGTGCCAGCACCCAGGGTGGCACTGGCTACACCTTC.

The CDR3 loop reads CASSLDGGGVYGYTF. The CDR3 coding sequence is TGTGCCAGCAGCTTAGATGGCGGCGGAGTCTATGGCTACACCTTC. The rearrangement uses TRBV11-2 and TRBJ1-2; D unclear. CDR1 and CDR2 (germline): SGHAT, FQNNGV. CDR3 size: 15 residues. The V end lost 0 bases, the J end lost 4 bases, and 12 bases lay between the germline ends.

With regard to this clone: This same CDR3 is encoded by further DNA sequences in the sample. The chain uses TRBV10-1 and TRBJ1-1; D uncertain. Germline CDR1 and CDR2: WNHNN and SYGVQD (reference sequence). The CDR3 sequence is 13 residues long. V was cut by 6 bases and J by 0 bases, with 8 bases left in between. The CDR3 loop is CASRRGLNTEAFF. The CDR3 nucleotides read TGCGCCAGCAGAAGAGGGTTGAACACTGAAGCTTTCTTT.

This chain uses TRBV3-1 (or the pseudogene TRBV3-2) with TRBJ2-2; D unresolved. Germline V CDR1 and CDR2: LGHDT, YNNKEL (reference sequence). CDR3 length equals 12 residues. Trimming removed 4 bases at V and 8 bases at J, with 8 bases between. The DNA for the CDR3 is TGTGCCAGCAGCCTCCTAGAGGGGGAGCTGTTTTTT. This gives the protein CASSLLEGELFF.

The rearrangement uses TRBV6-1 and TRBJ1-3; D gene uncertain. The CDR3 runs 15 residues. The germline V and J ends were trimmed by 1 base and 0 bases, with 7 bases remaining between them. The germline CDR1 and CDR2 sequences are MNHNS and SASEGT. In DNA, the CDR3 is TGTGCCAGCAGTGAAGGTTTATACTCTGGAAACACCATATATTTT. This sequence encodes CASSEGLYSGNTIYF.

The chain has TRBV11-1 and TRBJ2-7; TRBD1 aligns across 10 bases. The V segment lost 5 bases and the J segment 3 bases; nucleotides outside the gene matches: 4. CDR1 and CDR2 (germline): SGHAT, FQDESV (reference sequence). This CDR3 is 14 amino acids long. CDR3 DNA: TGTGCCAGCAGCGCGACAGGGGGCGGCTACGAGCAGTACTTC. As protein: CASSATGGGYEQYF. The full variable domain, in which reference TRBV11-1 and TRBJ2-7 provide the parts outside the CDR3, is EAEVAQSPRYKITEKSQAVAFWCDPISGHATLYWYRQILGQGPELLVQFQDESVVDDSQLPKDRFSAERLKGVDSTLKIQPAELGDSAMYLCASSATGGGYEQYFGPGTRLTVT.

The V and J genes are TRBV11-2 and TRBJ2-1; possibly TRBD1 for D (7 bases). Trimming left V 4 bases short and J 8 bases short, with 27 bases between. Germline V gene lookup returns CDR1 SGHAT and CDR2 FQNNGV. The CDR3 extends over 18 amino acids. The CDR3 reads CASSSVSREEGAVYEQFF. CDR3 DNA sequence: TGTGCCAGCAGCTCCGTCTCTAGGGAGGAGGGGGCTGTATATGAGCAGTTCTTC.

The genes are TRBV29-1 and TRBJ1-1, with 7 positions matching TRBD1. This CDR3 spans 13 amino acids. Per germline, CDR1 SQVTM and CDR2 ANQGSEA. V dropped 8 bases and J dropped 3; count of bases not matched to a gene: 9. DNA of the CDR3: TGCAGCATACGACAGGGCCTTTACACTGAAGCTTTCTTT. Its protein product is CSIRQGLYTEAFF.

The chain links TRBV2 to TRBJ2-6; TRBD2 is a possible D gene (5 bases). The germline V gene has CDR1 SNHLY and CDR2 FYNNEI. V was cut by 10 bases and J by 2 bases, with 12 bases left in between. The CDR3 covers 14 residues. CDR3: CATSRVPGANVLTF. The CDR3 coding sequence is TGTGCCACCTCGAGGGTACCTGGGGCCAACGTCCTGACTTTC.

The chain is built from TRBV5-1 and TRBJ2-7; 8 bases are a match to TRBD2. The CDR3 spans 15 residues. CDR1 is SGHRS, CDR2 YFSETQ, per germline. V gave up 1 base and J gave up 6 bases; unmatched junction bases: 9. This chain's CDR3 is CASSLFRAGGSEQYF. CDR3 in DNA: TGCGCCAGCAGCTTGTTTCGCGCGGGGGGTTCCGAGCAGTACTTC.

This clone was counted a few times. This chain joins TRBV5-8 and TRBJ2-1, with D unclear. This CDR3 is 15 amino acids long. Germline V lookup: CDR1 SGHTS, CDR2 YDEGEE. V was pared by 0 bases and J by 0 bases, with 7 bases between. This CDR3 is CASSLGLRSYNEQFF. In nucleotides, the CDR3 is TGTGCCAGCAGCTTGGGGCTCCGCTCCTACAATGAGCAGTTCTTC.

J is TRBJ2-7 and V is TRBV9, with D possibly matching TRBD2 (5 bases). Trimming pared 3 bases from V and 9 bases from J, leaving 16 bases between. CDR1 is SGDLS and CDR2 is YYNGEE in the germline V gene. The CDR3 length is 13 residues. For the CDR3, the DNA is TGTGCCAGCAGCGCTACTCCGGGAAGCGTGCAGTACTTC. Its translation: CASSATPGSVQYF.

The chain couples TRBV5-4 to TRBJ1-2; 10 bases are a match to TRBD1. Trimming took 1 base from V and 4 from J; bases not matched to a gene: 4. Germline lookup yields CDR1 SGHNT and CDR2 YYREEE (reference sequence). The CDR3 sequence is 15 residues long. In DNA, the CDR3 is TGTGCCAGCAGCTTGCCGGGACAGGGGTCCTATGGCTACACCTTC. Translating it yields CASSLPGQGSYGYTF.

The V and J genes are TRBV5-4 and TRBJ1-4; the match to TRBD1 covers 11 bases. CDR1 is SGHNT and CDR2 is YYREEE in the germline V gene (reference sequence). V was pared by 3 bases and J by 5 bases, with 9 bases of the junction left unmatched. This CDR3 is 17 amino acids long. CDR3 residues: CASSSWDRGRVNEKLFF. CDR3 bases: TGTGCCAGCAGCTCATGGGACAGGGGGAGGGTGAATGAAAAACTGTTTTTT.

This clone was counted a few times. This rearrangement joins TRBV13 to TRBJ1-1; D not resolved. Germline-derived CDR1 and CDR2 are PRHDT and FYEKMQ (reference sequence). Between the trimmed V and J ends, which lost 5 bases and 9 bases, there was a span of 16 bases. CDR3 size: 13 residues. The CDR3 sequence is CASSHPPLEKAFF. The CDR3 DNA is TGTGCCAGCAGCCACCCCCCCTTGGAGAAAGCTTTCTTT.

The rearrangement links TRBV20-1 to TRBJ2-7; D possibly corresponds to TRBD1 (6 bases). Germline loops: CDR1 DFQATT, CDR2 SNEGSKA (reference sequence). The CDR3 totals 15 residues. V dropped 3 bases and J dropped 1 base, with 16 bases sitting between them. This CDR3 reads CSASRAGATSYEQYF. CDR3 nucleotides: TGCAGTGCTAGTCGGGCAGGGGCCACTTCCTACGAGCAGTACTTC.

This chain joins TRBV18 and TRBJ1-2; D uncertain. Trimming took off 5 bases at V and 0 bases at J, with 10 bases between the two ends. Per the germline V gene, CDR1 is KGHSH and CDR2 is LQKENI. The CDR3 length is 14 residues. DNA for the CDR3: TGTGCCAGCTCAGATGGAGGGACTAACTATGGCTACACCTTC. It encodes CASSDGGTNYGYTF. Looking up the rest from reference TRBV18 and TRBJ1-2 gives the full variable domain: NAGVMQNPRHLVRRRGQEARLRCSPMKGHSHVYWYRQLPEEGLKFMVYLQKENIIDESGMPKERFSAEFPKEGPSILRIQQVVRGDSAAYFCASSDGGTNYGYTFGSGTRLTVV.

This chain links TRBV9 with TRBJ1-1, with 7 bases lining up with TRBD1. Germline-derived CDR1 and CDR2 are SGDLS and YYNGEE. Unmatched junction bases numbered 5, after V lost 2 bases and J lost 1 base. This CDR3 comprises 15 residues. The CDR3: CASSVSGGTNTEAFF. The DNA for the CDR3 is TGTGCCAGCAGCGTGTCAGGGGGGACGAACACTGAAGCTTTCTTT. Filled out from reference TRBV9 and TRBJ1-1, the complete variable domain reads DSGVTQTPKHLITATGQRVTLRCSPRSGDLSVYWYQQSLDQGLQFLIQYYNGEERAKGNILERFSAQQFPDLHSELNLSSLELGDSALYFCASSVSGGTNTEAFFGQGTRLTVV.

The rearrangement uses TRBV5-8 and TRBJ1-1, with D unclear. The CDR3 extends over 15 amino acids. The germline V and J ends were trimmed by 5 bases and 4 bases, with 18 bases remaining between them. Germline CDR1 reads SGHTS; CDR2 reads YDEGEE. In nucleotides, the CDR3 is TGTGCCAGCAGGATGGACCTAACGGGAGGCACTGAAGCTTTCTTT. Protein sequence: CASRMDLTGGTEAFF.

The chain links TRBV14 to TRBJ1-2; D is unresolved. This CDR3 is built from 19 residues. Germline V lookup: CDR1 SGHDN, CDR2 FVKESK. Between the trimmed V and J ends, which lost 5 bases and 5 bases, there was a span of 30 bases. The CDR3 sequence is CASSKANDMGVGRLYGYTF. CDR3 nucleotides: TGTGCCAGCAGCAAAGCGAATGATATGGGCGTCGGCAGGCTTTATGGCTACACCTTC.

The chain uses TRBV19 and TRBJ1-4; weak D call: TRBD1 (6 bases). Trimming cost V 5 bases and J 10 bases, with 14 bases left between them. This CDR3 is built from 13 residues. The germline V gene encodes CDR1 LNHDA and CDR2 SQIVND (reference sequence). CDR3 bases: TGTGCCAGTAGTGTGACAGGATCGGGAAAACTGTTTTTT. Its protein is CASSVTGSGKLFF.

As DNA, the CDR3 is TGTGCCACCCGGTTTAGCCCGAGAACGGTAGCTTTCTTT. This sequence encodes CATRFSPRTVAFF. The V gene is TRBV6-5, the J gene TRBJ1-1; D remains unclear. The CDR3 length is 13 residues. Germline-derived CDR1 and CDR2 are MNHEY and SVGAGI. Trimming left V 10 bases short and J 10 bases short, with 22 bases between.

The rearrangement joins TRBV14 to TRBJ1-3; D might be TRBD1 (6 bases). Germline CDR1 is SGHDN and CDR2 is FVKESK. The CDR3 loop spans 15 amino acids. The V and J ends lost 1 base and 7 bases respectively, with 14 bases between them. CDR3 nucleotide sequence: TGTGCCAGCAGCCAAGTCCAGGGGAGCAGGAACACCATATATTTT. It codes for CASSQVQGSRNTIYF.

CDR3 DNA sequence: TGTGCCAGCAGCTTGGGGAGGGGCATCTACGAGCAGTACTTC. Its protein is CASSLGRGIYEQYF. The chain links TRBV11-2 to TRBJ2-7, with TRBD2 matching 7 bases. Germline V gene sequence: CDR1 SGHAT, CDR2 FQNNGV. J gave up 3 bases and V 3 bases, and 5 bases lay outside the gene matches. The CDR3 spans 14 residues.